The 6 T cell receptor beta chains given below trace back to one sample, sequenced in a study of stem cell transplantation in POMP-related autoinflammatory disease. TCRdb's table, derived via immunoSEQ multiplex PCR, lists solely in-frame clones and lacks some. The sample yields 7,500 or so clones, less than 90% seen once. What was sequenced was a CXCR5-defined cell subset from PBMCs. Source of these receptors: a human donor in good health.

This chain connects TRBV10-3 to TRBJ1-1; 7 bases line up with TRBD1. Germline trimming cut 5 bases from V and 1 base from J; bases unmatched to any gene: 4. Germline lookup yields CDR1 ENHRY and CDR2 SYGVKD. The CDR3 totals 14 residues. The CDR3, as DNA: TGTGCCATCAGTACCCGACAGGGGAACACTGAAGCTTTCTTT. Protein product: CAISTRQGNTEAFF.

This sequence joins TRBV6-6 and TRBJ1-2; D not certain. CDR1 is MNHNY and CDR2 is SVGAGI in the germline V gene (reference sequence). Trimming removed 2 bases at V and 2 bases at J, with 12 bases between. This CDR3 is built from 15 residues. CDR3 sequence reads: CASSYPAATNYGYTF. The CDR3, as DNA: TGTGCCAGCAGTTACCCGGCAGCGACGAACTATGGCTACACCTTC.

This clone was observed a few times. This chain uses TRBV7-2 with TRBJ1-2; D is unclear. This CDR3 has 11 residues. The V and J ends lost 3 bases and 6 bases respectively, with 5 bases between them. Germline V CDR1 and CDR2: SGHTA, FQGNSA. In nucleotides, the CDR3 is TGTGCCAGCAGCTTCGCGCATGGCTACACCTTC. As protein: CASSFAHGYTF.

This clone has only one observation. J is TRBJ2-7 and V is TRBV6-1, with a weak D call TRBD1 (6 bases). The ends were cut back, 1 base at V and 2 bases at J, with 24 bases in the middle. CDR3 length equals 19 residues. Germline loops: CDR1 MNHNS, CDR2 SASEGT. The CDR3 sequence: CASSEERRPYRARTYEQYF. The DNA of the CDR3 is TGTGCCAGCAGTGAAGAGAGGCGCCCTTACAGGGCCCGAACCTACGAGCAGTACTTC.

The chain is built from TRBV14 and TRBJ2-7, with no clear D. Trimming stripped 1 base from V and 3 bases from J, with 4 bases between. The germline V gene has CDR1 SGHDN and CDR2 FVKESK. This CDR3 is built from 12 residues. Written as DNA, the CDR3 is TGTGCCAGCAGCCAAGGTTACTACGAGCAGTACTTC. The encoded protein is CASSQGYYEQYF.

This clone was seen just once. The rearrangement uses TRBV6-5 and TRBJ1-1; TRBD1 matches at 7 bases. The CDR3 has 13 amino acids. V was clipped by 5 bases and J by 5 bases; unmatched bases: 5. Germline CDR1 is MNHEY and CDR2 is SVGAGI. The DNA for the CDR3 is TGTGCCAGCAGTAGGACAGGTCGGACTGAAGCTTTCTTT. This gives the protein CASSRTGRTEAFF.